This T cell receptor (beta chain) derives from a study of Graves' ophthalmopathy and Graves' hyperthyroidism. Study as a whole: Hyperthyroidism is called stable when no ophthalmopathy develops within 18 months of follow-up. Overall study results and limits: Detected in blood as well were most expanded thyroid clonotypes with frequency above 0.001.

The TCR beta CDR3 regions underwent amplification from RNA transcripts. RT-PCR in the first round used HTBI primers; a second-round multiplex PCR followed. Via MiXCR, TCRdb re-called the multiplex PCR reads, giving one row per CDR3 protein. The sample has more than 1,000,000 distinct CDR3 sequences; about two fifths are singletons. The trim removed 4 bases at V and 1 base at J, leaving 9 bases unmatched. This CDR3 has 16 residues. Looked up from germline, CDR1 is SGHTA and CDR2 is FQGNSA. About this clonotype: Its cognate antigen is unknown.

Sequencing input: peripheral blood or thyroid tissue (not recorded which). V usage is TRBV7-2 and J usage is TRBJ1-1; 7 bases are a match to TRBD1. This clonotype was sampled from an adult man with Graves' hyperthyroidism. The chain's CDR3 is CASSSTGVYRNTEAFF. The CDR3, as DNA: TGTGCCAGCAGCTCAACAGGGGTTTATCGGAACACTGAAGCTTTCTTT.